This T cell receptor beta chain was captured by sequencing in a study of cytotoxic CD8 clonotypes in ibrutinib-treated CLL. Across the whole study: Responses comprised 24 partial and 2 complete; at median roughly 64 months, around 14 remained remitted and around 12 progressed. Regarding the study as a whole: Sustained-remission and progressing patients' sampling times differed. Whereas clonality rose at ibrutinib response, it declined toward baseline at progression.

As concerns this clone: Its specificity is not known.

Trimming left V 0 bases short and J 2 bases short, with 8 bases between. The CDR3 is 16 residues long. Germline CDR1 is LNHNV and CDR2 is YYDKDF (reference sequence). Profiled with immunoSEQ multiplex PCR; TCRdb holds only in-frame clones, not every one. Of 50,000 to 65,000 clones listed, less than 75% are singletons. This chain uses TRBV15 with TRBJ2-6; unclear D gene. This material consisted of PBMCs, taken after 12 months of ibrutinib treatment. This sequence originates from a human donor with chronic lymphocytic leukemia. CDR3 DNA sequence: TGTGCCACCAGCAGAGACGCTCAGCCTGGGGCCAACGTCCTGACTTTC. This encodes CATSRDAQPGANVLTF.